A single sample gave rise to the 7 T cell receptor beta chains below, sequenced in a study of blood T cell repertoires in COVID-19. Sequencing was performed with immunoSEQ multiplex PCR; in TCRdb, only in-frame clones are kept and a portion is missing. The sample yields approximately 260,000 clones, roughly 84% seen once. What was sequenced was peripheral blood. The receptors originated from a woman aged 40 to 50 with active or convalescent COVID-19.

The chain recombines TRBV3-1 (or the pseudogene TRBV3-2) with TRBJ1-5; D remains ambiguous. V lost 0 bases to trimming and J lost 11 bases, with 11 bases between them. Germline loops: CDR1 LGHDT, CDR2 YNNKEL (reference sequence). The CDR3 has 13 residues. Written as DNA, the CDR3 is TGTGCCAGCAGCCAAGATCTAACGCAGGCCCAGCATTTT. It encodes CASSQDLTQAQHF.

The CDR3 coding sequence is TGTGCCAGCTCACAATGGACAGGGGACACCGGGGAGCTGTTTTTT. Protein product: CASSQWTGDTGELFF. This rearrangement joins TRBV18 to TRBJ2-2, with 9 bases matching TRBD1. The CDR3 is 15 residues long. Germline V lookup: CDR1 KGHSH, CDR2 LQKENI. V shed 4 bases, J shed 3 bases, and the junction held 3 bases outside the gene matches.

The rearrangement uses TRBV10-2 and TRBJ1-1; no clear D. Germline CDR1 reads WSHSY; CDR2 reads SAAADI. The V gene lost 4 bases and the J gene lost 5 bases, with 11 bases spanning the gap. The CDR3 covers 13 residues. The CDR3 here is CASSVGWRTEAFF. CDR3 nucleotides: TGCGCCAGCAGTGTAGGCTGGCGGACTGAAGCTTTCTTT.

This clone was counted a few times. This sequence joins TRBV5-8 and TRBJ1-1, with a possible D match to TRBD1 (5 bases). The CDR3 is 13 residues long. Looked up from germline, CDR1 is SGHTS and CDR2 is YDEGEE. V was clipped by 4 bases and J by 8 bases, with 15 bases between them. This CDR3 is CASSQGLGREAFF. The CDR3 DNA is TGTGCCAGCAGCCAGGGTCTTGGGAGGGAAGCTTTCTTT.

In this sample, this clone turned up a few times. The rearrangement joins TRBV6-5 to TRBJ2-3; 10 nucleotides align to TRBD2. The germline V gene has CDR1 MNHEY and CDR2 SVGAGI. CDR3 length: 15 amino acids. The V segment lost 5 bases and the J segment 4 bases; nucleotides outside the gene matches: 6. Written as DNA, the CDR3 is TGTGCCAGCAGTCCATCGACTAGCGGGCCAGATACGCAGTATTTT. Protein product: CASSPSTSGPDTQYF.

The genes are TRBV7-9 and TRBJ2-3, with D possibly matching TRBD1 (5 bases). V lost 5 bases, J lost 6 bases, and 9 bases lay in between. Germline assignment: CDR1 SEHNR and CDR2 FQNEAQ (reference sequence). The CDR3 consists of 12 residues. CDR3 nucleotides: TGTGCCAGCAGCCAGGGTGTCGATACGCAGTATTTT. Protein product: CASSQGVDTQYF.

The chain employs TRBV19 and TRBJ2-5; 7 bases line up with TRBD2. V shed 2 bases, J shed 2 bases, and the junction held 2 bases outside the gene matches. Germline CDR1 and CDR2: LNHDA and SQIVND (reference sequence). The CDR3 consists of 14 residues. The CDR3 sequence: CASSIPGLQETQYF. CDR3 nucleotide sequence: TGTGCCAGTAGTATACCGGGACTACAAGAGACCCAGTACTTC.